Listed below are T cell receptor beta chains from one sample, sequenced in a study of OX40 agonist ivuxolimab in advanced cancers. The table came from immunoSEQ multiplex PCR; TCRdb's copy has only in-frame clones and leaves some out. The table records tens of thousands of clones, 65% to 85% of them present only once. The sample was CD4+ or CD8+ T cells sorted from blood, taken in a trial of the OX40 agonist ivuxolimab. All receptors derive from an adult with an advanced solid tumor such as melanoma, head and neck, liver or kidney cancer. The CDR3 runs from the conserved cysteine through the conserved F or W. Each record gives: V gene, J gene, clone size, CDR3 protein. The size entry is marked missing in some rows and otherwise reads once, few, many or a size class.

v_gene: TRBV4-1
j_gene: TRBJ2-3
abundance: -
CDR3aa: CASSQDREGTDTQYF

v_gene: TRBV9
j_gene: TRBJ1-2
abundance: -
CDR3aa: CASSVPGQGNYGYTF

v_gene: TRBV29-1
j_gene: TRBJ2-3
abundance: -
CDR3aa: CSVGLPGVLTDTQYF

v_gene: TRBV5-4
j_gene: TRBJ2-5
abundance: -
CDR3aa: CASSRQGSQETQYF

v_gene: TRBV7-2
j_gene: TRBJ1-2
abundance: -
CDR3aa: CASSQIILGRTITF

v_gene: TRBV2
j_gene: TRBJ2-3
abundance: -
CDR3aa: CASVGPLLTDTQYF

v_gene: TRBV6-1
j_gene: TRBJ2-3
abundance: -
CDR3aa: CASSGLAGGTDTQYF

v_gene: TRBV5-8
j_gene: TRBJ2-5
abundance: -
CDR3aa: CASSLGQGPETQYF

v_gene: TRBV9
j_gene: TRBJ1-2
abundance: -
CDR3aa: CASSVPGGGNGYTF

v_gene: TRBV29-1
j_gene: TRBJ1-2
abundance: -
CDR3aa: CSVRGAGNYGYTF

v_gene: TRBV7-9
j_gene: TRBJ2-1
abundance: once
CDR3aa: CASSLLAGSYNEQFF

v_gene: TRBV5-1
j_gene: TRBJ1-4
abundance: -
CDR3aa: CASSSGTGDEKLFF

v_gene: TRBV7-6
j_gene: TRBJ2-3
abundance: -
CDR3aa: CASSLVQAGNTDTQYF

v_gene: TRBV25-1
j_gene: TRBJ2-7
abundance: -
CDR3aa: CASSEPRTGDYEQYF

v_gene: TRBV5-1
j_gene: TRBJ2-3
abundance: -
CDR3aa: CASSSGGATDTQYF

v_gene: TRBV19
j_gene: TRBJ2-1
abundance: -
CDR3aa: CASSKQGSDEQFF

v_gene: TRBV2
j_gene: TRBJ1-2
abundance: -
CDR3aa: CASSETGPGYGYTF

v_gene: TRBV2
j_gene: TRBJ2-1
abundance: -
CDR3aa: CASREPGLAGREQFF

v_gene: TRBV11-2
j_gene: TRBJ2-7
abundance: -
CDR3aa: CASRTQFLGSSGEQYF

v_gene: TRBV5-1
j_gene: TRBJ2-2
abundance: -
CDR3aa: CASSLLGLANTGELFF

v_gene: TRBV2
j_gene: TRBJ1-1
abundance: once
CDR3aa: CASSWTPETFF

v_gene: TRBV29-1
j_gene: TRBJ2-1
abundance: -
CDR3aa: CSGAIPGQYNEQFF

v_gene: TRBV14
j_gene: TRBJ1-1
abundance: -
CDR3aa: CASTVQANTEAFF

v_gene: TRBV29-1
j_gene: TRBJ2-5
abundance: -
CDR3aa: CSVAGLVWGEETQYF

v_gene: TRBV19
j_gene: TRBJ1-1
abundance: -
CDR3aa: CASSIDGRGTEAFF

v_gene: TRBV12-5
j_gene: TRBJ2-7
abundance: -
CDR3aa: CASGRDRDAYEQYF

v_gene: TRBV11-2
j_gene: TRBJ2-7
abundance: -
CDR3aa: CASSLDQYEQYF

v_gene: TRBV7-3
j_gene: TRBJ1-1
abundance: few
CDR3aa: CASSLTGGNTEAFF

v_gene: TRBV7-9
j_gene: TRBJ1-1
abundance: once
CDR3aa: CATSVTGGTEAFF

v_gene: TRBV7-3
j_gene: TRBJ1-2
abundance: -
CDR3aa: CASSAGRGYGYTF

v_gene: TRBV15
j_gene: TRBJ1-5
abundance: -
CDR3aa: CATSREGHFYSNQPQHF

v_gene: TRBV5-4
j_gene: TRBJ2-2
abundance: -
CDR3aa: CASSPGVGDKSNGELFF

v_gene: TRBV28
j_gene: TRBJ1-2
abundance: -
CDR3aa: CASSLWARPSGYTF

v_gene: TRBV19
j_gene: TRBJ2-6
abundance: -
CDR3aa: CASSIGAGADVLTF

v_gene: TRBV7-3
j_gene: TRBJ2-1
abundance: -
CDR3aa: CASSTIRGGGNEQFF

v_gene: TRBV4-2
j_gene: TRBJ2-5
abundance: -
CDR3aa: CASSLGLAGDETQYF

v_gene: TRBV28
j_gene: TRBJ1-1
abundance: -
CDR3aa: CASRNEVGRQAFF

v_gene: TRBV18
j_gene: TRBJ2-1
abundance: once
CDR3aa: CASSPAGTYNEQFF

v_gene: TRBV7-9
j_gene: TRBJ1-2
abundance: once
CDR3aa: CASSLDSDYGYTF

v_gene: TRBV13
j_gene: TRBJ1-3
abundance: -
CDR3aa: CASSIYSGNTIYF

v_gene: TRBV12-5
j_gene: TRBJ2-6
abundance: -
CDR3aa: CASGSGANVLTF

v_gene: TRBV5-5
j_gene: TRBJ2-2
abundance: few
CDR3aa: CASSFLRSNTGELFF

v_gene: TRBV2
j_gene: TRBJ2-6
abundance: -
CDR3aa: CASTGPLAGAPSGANVLTF

v_gene: TRBV27
j_gene: TRBJ1-1
abundance: few
CDR3aa: CASSPGFRLDTEAFF

v_gene: TRBV20-1
j_gene: TRBJ2-1
abundance: -
CDR3aa: CSLLNRNEQFF

v_gene: TRBV14
j_gene: TRBJ1-4
abundance: -
CDR3aa: CASSQPLGLGEKLFF

v_gene: TRBV14
j_gene: TRBJ1-3
abundance: -
CDR3aa: CASRPRTGYGNTIYF

v_gene: TRBV5-1
j_gene: TRBJ2-3
abundance: once
CDR3aa: CASSLPTSGSLADTQYF

v_gene: TRBV13
j_gene: TRBJ2-5
abundance: -
CDR3aa: CASSLRGGQETQYF

v_gene: TRBV5-8
j_gene: TRBJ2-5
abundance: -
CDR3aa: CASSSGTSGRAWQVTQYF

v_gene: TRBV5-8
j_gene: TRBJ1-5
abundance: -
CDR3aa: CASSLGHHSGNQPQHF

v_gene: TRBV7-2
j_gene: TRBJ2-1
abundance: once
CDR3aa: CASSSWVSSYNEQFF

v_gene: TRBV5-1
j_gene: TRBJ1-5
abundance: once
CDR3aa: CANPPRGRPKPQHF

v_gene: TRBV5-1
j_gene: TRBJ2-2
abundance: -
CDR3aa: CASSLVGDGELFF

v_gene: TRBV7-2
j_gene: TRBJ2-7
abundance: once
CDR3aa: CASSAGAGAEQYF

v_gene: TRBV5-1
j_gene: TRBJ2-1
abundance: -
CDR3aa: CASSLVSGRAVGEQFF

v_gene: TRBV6-1
j_gene: TRBJ2-7
abundance: -
CDR3aa: CASTPGQSYEQYF

v_gene: TRBV18
j_gene: TRBJ2-6
abundance: -
CDR3aa: CASSPGGVAGANVLTF

v_gene: TRBV9
j_gene: TRBJ2-1
abundance: -
CDR3aa: CASSPPGLAVDEQFF